This is a list of T cell receptor beta chains from one sample in a study of cytomegalovirus exposure and HLA in healthy donors. TCRdb's table, derived via immunoSEQ multiplex PCR, lists solely in-frame clones and lacks some. The sample gives roughly 180,000 clones, roughly 86% of which show up once; about 7.7% is in the top ten. The sequencing input was PBMCs. The source of these receptors is a man under 40 in good health and CMV-seropositive. Each CDR3 is given with its conserved first and last residue. Each record gives: clone size, V gene, J gene, D gene, CDR3 length, CDR3 protein, CDR3 DNA. D genes are given only for firm matches. Some rows have no size entry. The others give once, few or many, or a class for an expanded clone.

>-|TRBV1|TRBJ2-1|-|16
CTSSQPGLAGYNEQFF
TGCACCAGCAGCCAGCCGGGACTAGCGGGGTACAATGAGCAGTTCTTC
>-|TRBV7-3|TRBJ2-3|-|14
CASSIETSTDTQYF
TGTGCCAGCAGCATAGAGACTAGCACAGATACGCAGTATTTT
>-|TRBV4-1|TRBJ1-5|TRBD1|14
CASSRGTENQPQHF
TGCGCCAGCAGCCGCGGGACAGAGAATCAGCCCCAGCATTTT
>-|TRBV6-1|TRBJ2-1|TRBD2|17
CASSERGGTSGWNEQFF
TGTGCCAGCAGTGAACGGGGAGGGACTAGCGGGTGGAATGAGCAGTTCTTC
>-|TRBV11-3|TRBJ2-7|-|14
CASSFGGPDYEQYF
TGTGCCAGCAGCTTCGGGGGGCCCGACTACGAGCAGTACTTC
>-|TRBV28|TRBJ2-1|-|18
CASSTDDYRQRGYNEQFF
TGTGCCAGCAGTACAGACGATTATCGCCAAAGGGGCTACAATGAGCAGTTCTTC
>-|TRBV19|TRBJ2-7|TRBD1|14
CASSGQGVSYEQYF
TGTGCCAGTAGCGGACAGGGCGTCTCCTACGAGCAGTACTTC
>-|TRBV6-5|TRBJ1-2|-|16
CASSYSGGNRPNGYTF
TGTGCCAGCAGTTACTCGGGGGGGAACCGCCCCAATGGCTACACCTTC
>once|TRBV13|TRBJ1-6|-|17
CASSLGLPSSYNSPLHF
TGTGCCAGCAGCTTAGGGCTCCCGAGCTCCTATAATTCACCCCTCCACTTT
>-|TRBV29-1|TRBJ2-5|TRBD1|13
CSVSGQGPETQYF
TGCAGCGTTTCCGGACAGGGCCCAGAGACCCAGTACTTC
>-|TRBV28|TRBJ2-7|TRBD1|14
CASSVDRGYYEQYF
TGTGCCAGCAGTGTCGACAGGGGTTACTACGAGCAGTACTTC
>-|TRBV5-1|TRBJ1-6|TRBD1|16
CASSLKRDSYNSPLHF
TGCGCCAGCAGCTTGAAACGGGACAGCTATAATTCACCCCTCCACTTT
>-|TRBV6-1|TRBJ1-6|TRBD1|17
CASSEIRGTVYNSPLHF
TGTGCCAGCAGTGAAATTCGGGGGACAGTTTATAATTCACCCCTCCACTTT
>-|TRBV6-5|TRBJ1-3|-|14
CASTLSDSGNTIYF
TGTGCCAGCACCTTGTCGGACTCTGGAAACACCATATATTTT
>once|TRBV18|TRBJ2-2|-|15
CASSPRQPNTGELFF
TGTGCCAGCTCACCTCGACAACCGAACACCGGGGAGCTGTTTTTT
>-|TRBV6-1|TRBJ2-7|-|14
CATHRGGSSYEQYF
TGTGCCACCCACAGGGGGGGGAGCTCCTACGAGCAGTACTTC
>once|TRBV6-1|TRBJ2-7|-|12
CASRIDHREQYF
TGTGCCAGCAGGATCGACCATCGCGAGCAGTACTTC
>-|TRBV4-1|TRBJ2-5|-|15
CASSQARDFQETQYF
TGCGCCAGCAGCCAAGCGAGGGACTTCCAAGAGACCCAGTACTTC
>-|TRBV5-1|TRBJ2-1|-|14
CASSLDEAGLSEFF
TGCGCCAGCAGCTTGGATGAGGCAGGGCTATCAGAGTTCTTC
>-|TRBV19|TRBJ2-7|TRBD2|15
CASSRMGGPSYEQYF
TGTGCCAGTAGTAGAATGGGAGGGCCGTCCTACGAGCAGTACTTC
>-|TRBV18|TRBJ2-2|-|16
CASSPGPGPYTGELFF
TGTGCCAGCTCACCAGGGCCGGGACCTTACACCGGGGAGCTGTTTTTT
>-|TRBV11-3|TRBJ2-3|TRBD1|16
CASSLDWGQGIDTQYF
TGTGCCAGCAGCTTAGATTGGGGACAGGGGATAGATACGCAGTATTTT
>few|TRBV6-1|TRBJ2-1|TRBD2|18
CASSEARTSGESRWEQFF
TGTGCCAGCAGTGAAGCGAGGACTAGCGGGGAATCTCGGTGGGAGCAGTTCTTC
>-|TRBV4-1|TRBJ2-2|-|16
CASSQNPHITAGELFF
TGCGCCAGCAGCCAAAATCCCCACATTACGGCCGGGGAGCTGTTTTTT
>-|TRBV7-2|TRBJ2-5|-|13
CASSSRFQETQYF
TGTGCCAGCAGCTCTAGGTTTCAAGAGACCCAGTACTTC
>-|TRBV6-5|TRBJ1-1|-|13
CASKRGAGTEAFF
TGTGCCAGCAAACGGGGGGCGGGCACTGAAGCTTTCTTT
>-|TRBV30|TRBJ2-5|-|13
CAWSRGAVETQYF
TGTGCCTGGAGTCGGGGGGCAGTAGAGACCCAGTACTTC
>-|TRBV9|TRBJ1-6|TRBD1|19
CASSLHRDRGTQGNSPLHF
TGTGCCAGCAGCCTTCACCGGGACAGGGGGACCCAAGGGAATTCACCCCTCCACTTT
>-|TRBV27|TRBJ2-2|TRBD1|14
CASMRTGIISELFF
TGTGCCAGCATGAGGACAGGGATTATTTCGGAGCTGTTTTTT
>-|TRBV15|TRBJ1-2|-|12
CATSRADRGYTF
TGTGCCACCAGCAGAGCGGACAGAGGCTACACCTTC
>-|TRBV18|TRBJ2-1|TRBD1|17
CASSPNPNRGIYNEQFF
TGTGCCAGCTCACCAAACCCAAACAGGGGAATTTACAATGAGCAGTTCTTC